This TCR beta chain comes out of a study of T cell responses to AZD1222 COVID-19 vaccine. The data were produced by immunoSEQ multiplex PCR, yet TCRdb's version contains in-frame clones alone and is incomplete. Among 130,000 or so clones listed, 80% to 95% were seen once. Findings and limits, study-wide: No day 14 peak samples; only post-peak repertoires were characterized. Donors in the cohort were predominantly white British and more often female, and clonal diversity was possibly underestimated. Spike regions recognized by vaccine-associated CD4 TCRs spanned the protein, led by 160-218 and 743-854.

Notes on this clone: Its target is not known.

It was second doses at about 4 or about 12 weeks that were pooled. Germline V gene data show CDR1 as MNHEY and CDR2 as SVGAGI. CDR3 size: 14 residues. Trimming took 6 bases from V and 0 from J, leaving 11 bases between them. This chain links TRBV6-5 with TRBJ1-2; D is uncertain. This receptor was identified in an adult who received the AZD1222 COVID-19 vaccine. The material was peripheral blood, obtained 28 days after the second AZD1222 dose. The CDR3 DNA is TGTGCCAGCAGCGTAAGGACCTCTAACTATGGCTACACCTTC. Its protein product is CASSVRTSNYGYTF.